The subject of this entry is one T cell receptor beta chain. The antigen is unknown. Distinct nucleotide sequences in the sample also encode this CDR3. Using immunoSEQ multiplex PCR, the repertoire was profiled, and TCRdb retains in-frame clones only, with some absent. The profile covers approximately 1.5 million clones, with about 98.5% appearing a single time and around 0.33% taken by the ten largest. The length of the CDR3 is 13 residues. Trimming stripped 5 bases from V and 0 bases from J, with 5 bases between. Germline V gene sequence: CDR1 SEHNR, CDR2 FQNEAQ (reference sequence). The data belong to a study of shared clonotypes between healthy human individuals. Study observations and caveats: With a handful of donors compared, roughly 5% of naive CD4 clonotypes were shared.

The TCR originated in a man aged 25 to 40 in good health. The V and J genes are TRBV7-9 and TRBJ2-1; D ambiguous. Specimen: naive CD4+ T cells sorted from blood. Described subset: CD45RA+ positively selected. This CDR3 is CASSPSSYNEQFF. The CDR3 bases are TGTGCCAGCAGCCCGAGCTCCTACAATGAGCAGTTCTTC.